The 15 T cell receptor beta chains in this list originate from one sample, sequenced in a study of T cell responses to AZD1222 COVID-19 vaccine (dated by TCRdb to the early 2020s). The method behind the library was the immunoSEQ multiplex PCR assay. TCRdb carries this immuneACCESS record with in-frame sequences only. Its versions omit some clonotypes, under half of them owing to an unresolved V gene in the studies checked, with the rest unexplained. The sample table shows around 89,000 clones, and around 91% are seen once. Around 5.5% of the sample is held by the ten biggest clonotypes. What the time point label conveys for this sample: about 28 days (+/-7) after the second vaccine dose. This specimen consisted of peripheral blood, obtained 28 days after the second AZD1222 dose. Receptor source: an adult who received the AZD1222 COVID-19 vaccine.

This chain uses TRBV6-2 or TRBV6-3 with TRBJ1-4; 7 bases fit TRBD1. The CDR3 is 15 amino acids. Per germline, CDR1 MNHEY and CDR2 SVGEGT. J was trimmed by 1 base and V by 2 bases; bases with no gene match: 1. CDR3: CASSYRGRTNEKLFF. CDR3 nucleotide sequence: TGTGCCAGCAGTTACAGGGGGCGAACTAATGAAAAACTGTTTTTT.

CDR3 sequence: CASSLKAGDNEKLFF. DNA of the CDR3: TGTGCCAGCAGTTTAAAGGCAGGGGATAATGAAAAACTGTTTTTT. The chain recombines TRBV27 with TRBJ1-4; perhaps TRBD1 as D (6 bases). This CDR3 has 15 amino acids. Per the germline V gene, CDR1 is MNHEY and CDR2 is SMNVEV (reference sequence). V was pared by 2 bases and J by 4 bases, with 11 bases between.

V gene TRBV6-5 combines with J gene TRBJ2-1, with 11 nucleotides matching TRBD2. The CDR3 runs to 15 residues. Germline lookup yields CDR1 MNHEY and CDR2 SVGAGI. J lost 7 bases, V lost 5 bases, and 7 bases had no gene match. CDR3 nucleotide sequence: TGTGCCAGCAGTAAGATAGCGGGGGGGCGGAATGAGCAGTTCTTC. Amino acid sequence: CASSKIAGGRNEQFF.

This chain joins TRBV24-1 and TRBJ2-2, with D maybe TRBD2 (6 bases). The CDR3 loop spans 16 amino acids. V lost 9 bases to trimming and J lost 2 bases, with 18 bases between them. Germline V CDR1 and CDR2: KGHDR, SFDVKD. CDR3 DNA sequence: TGTGCCACCGGGGGACCGGGACTCAGAAACACCGGGGAGCTGTTTTTT. Amino acids: CATGGPGLRNTGELFF.

This chain links TRBV27 with TRBJ1-2; D is perhaps TRBD1 (5 bases). The CDR3 extends over 13 amino acids. Germline V gene sequence: CDR1 MNHEY, CDR2 SMNVEV (reference sequence). The V and J ends lost 6 bases and 4 bases respectively, with 12 bases between them. This CDR3 reads CASSLGGVYGYTF. The CDR3 DNA reads TGTGCCAGCAGCCTTGGGGGGGTCTATGGCTACACCTTC.

The chain's CDR3 is CASSQDVVGTGGRNEQFF. CDR3 DNA: TGTGCCAGCAGCCAAGATGTTGTTGGGACAGGGGGCCGGAATGAGCAGTTCTTC. The V gene is TRBV3-1 (or the pseudogene TRBV3-2), the J gene TRBJ2-1; 12 positions agree with TRBD1. Germline V gene sequence: CDR1 LGHDT, CDR2 YNNKEL (reference sequence). The V gene end was trimmed by 0 bases and the J gene end by 7 bases; junction bases not matched to a gene: 10. The CDR3 spans 18 residues.

This clone appeared a few times. The V and J genes are TRBV3-1 (or the pseudogene TRBV3-2) and TRBJ2-7, with D possibly TRBD2 on 5 matching bases. With 6 bases removed from V and 0 bases from J, the gap between germline ends came to 15 bases. CDR3 length: 15 amino acids. Looked up from germline, CDR1 is LGHDT and CDR2 is YNNKEL (reference sequence). The CDR3 reads CASRLSGSSSYEQYF. CDR3 DNA sequence: TGTGCCAGCAGGCTCTCGGGGTCCAGCTCCTACGAGCAGTACTTC.

V usage is TRBV7-9 and J usage is TRBJ2-1; D could derive from TRBD1 or TRBD2 (6 bases each). The length of the CDR3 is 15 residues. In germline, CDR1 is SEHNR, CDR2 FQNEAQ (reference sequence). V was shortened by 1 base and J by 2 bases, with 9 bases between the two germline ends. This CDR3 is CASSLVGGAYNEQFF. CDR3 DNA sequence: TGTGCCAGCAGCTTAGTGGGGGGCGCCTACAATGAGCAGTTCTTC. The whole variable domain, filled in from reference TRBV7-9 and TRBJ2-1, reads DTGVSQNPRHKITKRGQNVTFRCDPISEHNRLYWYRQTLGQGPEFLTYFQNEAQLEKSRLLSDRFSAERPKGSFSTLEIQRTEQGDSAMYLCASSLVGGAYNEQFFGPGTRLTVL.

This clone was picked up a small number of times. The chain employs TRBV18 and TRBJ2-2; either TRBD1 or TRBD2 may supply D (5 bases each). V shed 2 bases and J shed 3 bases, with 10 bases lying between them. This CDR3 region has 15 residues. Germline V lookup: CDR1 KGHSH, CDR2 LQKENI. CDR3 protein: CASSPWGMDTGELFF. In nucleotides, the CDR3 is TGTGCCAGCTCACCATGGGGGATGGACACCGGGGAGCTGTTTTTT.

V gene TRBV18 combines with J gene TRBJ2-7; D gene unclear. The germline V and J ends were trimmed by 3 bases and 3 bases, with 9 bases remaining between them. The CDR3 covers 13 residues. Germline V CDR1 and CDR2: KGHSH, LQKENI. CDR3 nucleotide sequence: TGTGCCAGCTCACCCAACTTGGGCTACGAGCAGTACTTC. This gives the protein CASSPNLGYEQYF.

In its sample, this clone was seen a few times. The rearrangement uses TRBV7-2 and TRBJ2-3; no clear D gene. With 5 bases removed from V and 9 bases from J, the gap between germline ends came to 12 bases. This CDR3 has 12 amino acids. Germline lookup yields CDR1 SGHTA and CDR2 FQGNSA. The CDR3 loop is CASSPSLKTQYF. In DNA form, the CDR3 reads TGTGCCAGCAGCCCAAGCCTGAAAACGCAGTATTTT.

The CDR3 sequence is CASSPRSFEAFF. Written as DNA, the CDR3 is TGTGCCAGCAGTCCACGATCATTTGAAGCTTTCTTT. This chain links TRBV27 with TRBJ1-1; D gene uncertain. This CDR3 has 12 amino acids. The V end lost 5 bases, the J end lost 7 bases, and 11 bases lay between the germline ends. From germline, CDR1 is MNHEY and CDR2 SMNVEV (reference sequence).

This clone was counted a few times. This sequence joins TRBV13 and TRBJ2-5; D may be TRBD1 (6 bases). Trimming shortened V by 5 bases and J by 5 bases, and 12 bases separated the two germline ends. The CDR3 contains 13 residues. Per the germline V gene, CDR1 is PRHDT and CDR2 is FYEKMQ (reference sequence). CDR3 sequence (DNA): TGTGCCAGCAGCCCAAGGGGGTCTGAGACCCAGTACTTC. It codes for CASSPRGSETQYF.

The J gene is TRBJ2-7, the V gene TRBV5-1; TRBD1 agrees at 9 bases. This CDR3 contains 16 residues. The V gene end was trimmed by 0 bases and the J gene end by 2 bases; junction bases not matched to a gene: 6. Germline V gene sequence: CDR1 SGHRS, CDR2 YFSETQ. Written as DNA, the CDR3 is TGCGCCAGCAGCTTGGACGGGACAGGGAAAACCTACGAGCAGTACTTC. It specifies CASSLDGTGKTYEQYF.

The gene calls are TRBV4-1 and TRBJ1-2; D remains ambiguous. V gave up 1 base and J gave up 4 bases, with 10 bases separating them. This CDR3 has 14 residues. Germline V gene lookup returns CDR1 MGHRA and CDR2 YSYEKL. CDR3 in amino acids: CASSQGVEFYGYTF. The CDR3 region has the DNA TGCGCCAGCAGCCAAGGCGTGGAGTTCTATGGCTACACCTTC.